This is a list of T cell receptor beta chains from one sample in a study of cytomegalovirus exposure and HLA in healthy donors. The method was immunoSEQ multiplex PCR; TCRdb's version includes in-frame clones alone and lacks a portion of them. Among 150,000 to 200,000 clones, roughly 80% were seen once, and the ten largest hold around 2%. Sequences were obtained from PBMCs. These receptors originate from a human donor in good health. CDR3s include the opening cysteine and the closing phenylalanine or tryptophan.

v_call	j_call	cdr3_aa
TRBV7-2	TRBJ1-2	CASSFDRGHAGYTF
TRBV19	TRBJ1-5	CASSIPSGQVQPQHF
TRBV7-9	TRBJ2-7	CASSPIPDRLYEQYF
TRBV9	TRBJ2-3	CASSGGFSTDTQYF
TRBV25-1	TRBJ2-1	CASSDRPGESYNEQFF
TRBV6-6	TRBJ1-5	CASSYSDRATQPQHF
TRBV6-1	TRBJ1-4	CASSGGTGGGKLFF
TRBV4-1	TRBJ1-2	CASSQVQGAYYGYTF
TRBV7-2	TRBJ2-3	CASSPRTSYDTQYF
TRBV9	TRBJ2-7	CASSTAGTGDEQYF
TRBV4-1	TRBJ2-7	CASSQVLEKGSYEQYF
TRBV7-6	TRBJ1-5	CASSPQEGDQPQHF
TRBV6-6	TRBJ1-4	CASSSRGREEKLFF
TRBV5-6	TRBJ2-3	CASTDRGADTQYF
TRBV2	TRBJ1-1	CASRLDRGGNTEAFF
TRBV6-5	TRBJ2-1	CASSRTGNEQFF
TRBV6-6	TRBJ2-2	CASSSQGGVTGELFF
TRBV19	TRBJ2-3	CASSIGARGMNTDTQYF
TRBV9	TRBJ2-3	CASSVVAGDTQYF
TRBV10-3	TRBJ1-4	CAISAGTANEKLFF
TRBV27	TRBJ1-2	CASSRRQGRDGYTF
TRBV27	TRBJ2-1	CASSLGQNEQFF
TRBV27	TRBJ2-7	CASSLTSGGSYEQYF
TRBV7-9	TRBJ1-3	CSSSLEAGPFSGNTIYF
TRBV7-2	TRBJ1-2	CASSPLGWGYTF
TRBV27	TRBJ2-2	CASRLTGVGELFF
TRBV11-3	TRBJ1-1	CASSWEAGQGNTEAFF
TRBV6-5	TRBJ2-7	CASRRAGMEQYF
TRBV6-1	TRBJ1-2	CASSEGDRGYGYTF
TRBV4-1	TRBJ2-1	CASSRERGDHNEQFF
TRBV4-2	TRBJ2-3	CASSQKNWGQAPSDTQYF
TRBV7-2	TRBJ2-4	CASSFPTGEVKNIQYF
TRBV10-3	TRBJ1-2	CAISPGQRSNYGYTF
TRBV2	TRBJ2-7	CASSEGGQGFYEQYF
TRBV7-2	TRBJ1-5	CASSFPNQPQHF
TRBV6-6	TRBJ1-3	CASAKEVLSGNTIYF
TRBV25-1	TRBJ1-4	CASSGAPDRGREKLFF
TRBV2	TRBJ1-2	CASSSTGPFGYTF
TRBV2	TRBJ2-1	CAYLANSYNEQFF
TRBV5-5	TRBJ2-7	CASTETGFEQYF